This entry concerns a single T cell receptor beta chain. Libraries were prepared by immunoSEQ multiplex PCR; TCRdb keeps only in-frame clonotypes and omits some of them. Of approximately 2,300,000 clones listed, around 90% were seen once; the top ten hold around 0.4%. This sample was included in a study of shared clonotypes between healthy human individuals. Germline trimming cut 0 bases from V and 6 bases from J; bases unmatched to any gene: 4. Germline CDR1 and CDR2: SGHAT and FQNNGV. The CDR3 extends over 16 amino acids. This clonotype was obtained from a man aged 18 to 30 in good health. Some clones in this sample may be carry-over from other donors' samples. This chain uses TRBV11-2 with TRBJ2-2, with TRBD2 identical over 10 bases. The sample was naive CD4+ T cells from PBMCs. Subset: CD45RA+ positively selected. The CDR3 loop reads CASSLELAGGSGELFF. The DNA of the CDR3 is TGTGCCAGCAGCTTAGAATTAGCGGGAGGTTCCGGGGAGCTGTTTTTT.